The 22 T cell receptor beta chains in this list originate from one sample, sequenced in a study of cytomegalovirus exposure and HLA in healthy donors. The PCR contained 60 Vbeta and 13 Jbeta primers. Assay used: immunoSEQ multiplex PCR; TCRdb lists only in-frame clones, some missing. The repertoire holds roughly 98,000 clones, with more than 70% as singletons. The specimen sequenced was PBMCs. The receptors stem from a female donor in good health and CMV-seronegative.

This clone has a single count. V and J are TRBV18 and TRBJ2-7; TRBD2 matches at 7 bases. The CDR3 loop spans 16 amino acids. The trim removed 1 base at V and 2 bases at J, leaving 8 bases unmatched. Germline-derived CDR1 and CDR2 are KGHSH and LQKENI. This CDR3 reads CASSPQNGRTTYEQYF. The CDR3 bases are TGTGCCAGCTCACCACAAAACGGGAGGACCACCTACGAGCAGTACTTC.

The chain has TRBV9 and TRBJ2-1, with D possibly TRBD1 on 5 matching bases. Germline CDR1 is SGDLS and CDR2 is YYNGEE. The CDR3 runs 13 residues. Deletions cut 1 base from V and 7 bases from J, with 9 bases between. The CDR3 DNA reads TGTGCCAGCAGCGTACCAGGGAATAATGAGCAGTTCTTC. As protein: CASSVPGNNEQFF. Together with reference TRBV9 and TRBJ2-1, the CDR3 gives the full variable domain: DSGVTQTPKHLITATGQRVTLRCSPRSGDLSVYWYQQSLDQGLQFLIQYYNGEERAKGNILERFSAQQFPDLHSELNLSSLELGDSALYFCASSVPGNNEQFFGPGTRLTVL.

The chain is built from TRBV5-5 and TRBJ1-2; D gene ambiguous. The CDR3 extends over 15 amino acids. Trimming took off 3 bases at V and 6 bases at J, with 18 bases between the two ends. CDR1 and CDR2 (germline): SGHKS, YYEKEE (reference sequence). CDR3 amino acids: CASSSTSLAGNGYTF. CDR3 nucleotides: TGTGCCAGCAGCTCGACCTCCTTAGCGGGGAATGGCTACACCTTC.

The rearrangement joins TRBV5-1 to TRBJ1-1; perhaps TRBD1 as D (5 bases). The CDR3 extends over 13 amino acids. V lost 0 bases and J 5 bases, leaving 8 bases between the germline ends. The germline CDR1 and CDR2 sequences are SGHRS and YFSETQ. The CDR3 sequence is CASSLEGATEAFF. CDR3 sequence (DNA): TGCGCCAGCAGCTTGGAAGGGGCGACTGAAGCTTTCTTT. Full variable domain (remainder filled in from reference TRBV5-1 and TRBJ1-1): KAGVTQTPRYLIKTRGQQVTLSCSPISGHRSVSWYQQTPGQGLQFLFEYFSETQRNKGNFPGRFSGRQFSNSRSEMNVSTLELGDSALYLCASSLEGATEAFFGQGTRLTVV.

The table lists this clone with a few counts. Here the CDR3 reads CAKRTGRHYGYTF. In DNA form, the CDR3 reads TGCGCCAAGAGGACAGGGCGGCATTATGGCTACACCTTC. The chain employs TRBV10-1 and TRBJ1-2; 8 bases fit TRBD1. Germline values: CDR1 WNHNN, CDR2 SYGVQD (reference sequence). The CDR3 runs to 13 residues. J gave up 5 bases and V 10 bases, and 9 bases lay outside the gene matches.

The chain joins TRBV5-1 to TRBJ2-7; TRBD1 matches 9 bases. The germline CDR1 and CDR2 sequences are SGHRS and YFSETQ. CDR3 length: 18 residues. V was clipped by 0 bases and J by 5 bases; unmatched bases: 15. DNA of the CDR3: TGCGCCAGCAGCTTGGTGGACAGGGGAAGTAGGGCAGGCGACGAGCAGTACTTC. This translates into CASSLVDRGSRAGDEQYF.

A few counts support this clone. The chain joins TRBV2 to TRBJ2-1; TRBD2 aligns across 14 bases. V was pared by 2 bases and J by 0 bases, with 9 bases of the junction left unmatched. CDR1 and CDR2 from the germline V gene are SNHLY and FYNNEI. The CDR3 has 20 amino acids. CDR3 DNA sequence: TGTGCCAGCAGTGAACCTTCGGGACTAGCGGGGGCGAGCTCCTACAATGAGCAGTTCTTC. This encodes CASSEPSGLAGASSYNEQFF.

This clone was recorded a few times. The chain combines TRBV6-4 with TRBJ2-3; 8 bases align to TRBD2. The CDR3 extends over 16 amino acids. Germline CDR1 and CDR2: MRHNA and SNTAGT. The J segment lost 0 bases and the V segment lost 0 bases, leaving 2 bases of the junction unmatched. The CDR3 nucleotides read TGTGCCAGCAGTGACTCGAGCGGGGGTAGCACAGATACGCAGTATTTT. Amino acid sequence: CASSDSSGGSTDTQYF.

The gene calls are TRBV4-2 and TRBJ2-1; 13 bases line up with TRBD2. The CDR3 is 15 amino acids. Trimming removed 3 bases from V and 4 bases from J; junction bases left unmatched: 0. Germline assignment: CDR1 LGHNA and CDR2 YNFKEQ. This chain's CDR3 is CASSQTSGGYNEQFF. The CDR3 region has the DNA TGTGCCAGCAGCCAGACTAGCGGGGGGTACAATGAGCAGTTCTTC.

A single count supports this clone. CDR3 amino acids: CASSRTTSLSYNEQFF. CDR3 coding DNA: TGCGCCAGCAGCCGTACTACTAGCCTCTCCTACAATGAGCAGTTCTTC. The rearrangement links TRBV4-3 to TRBJ2-1; tentative D call: TRBD2 (6 bases). The V gene lost 4 bases and the J gene lost 0 bases, with 13 bases spanning the gap. The V gene's germline CDR1 is LGHNA and CDR2 YSLEER. The CDR3 covers 16 residues.

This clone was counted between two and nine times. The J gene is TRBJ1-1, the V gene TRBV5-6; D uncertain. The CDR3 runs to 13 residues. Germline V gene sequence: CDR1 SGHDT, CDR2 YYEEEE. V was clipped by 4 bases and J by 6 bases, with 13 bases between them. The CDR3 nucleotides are TGTGCCAGCAGCCCCGGGGTATTCGCTGAAGCTTTCTTT. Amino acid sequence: CASSPGVFAEAFF.

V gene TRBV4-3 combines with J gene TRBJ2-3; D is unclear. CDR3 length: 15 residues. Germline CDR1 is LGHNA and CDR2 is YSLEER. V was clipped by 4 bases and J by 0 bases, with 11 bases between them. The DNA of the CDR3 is TGCGCCAGCAGCCTCGGCGCGGAGAGCACAGATACGCAGTATTTT. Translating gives CASSLGAESTDTQYF.

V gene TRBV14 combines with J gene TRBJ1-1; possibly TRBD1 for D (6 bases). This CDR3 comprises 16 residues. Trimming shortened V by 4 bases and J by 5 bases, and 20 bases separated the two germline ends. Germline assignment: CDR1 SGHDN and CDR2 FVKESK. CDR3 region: CASSRGRRRGGTEAFF. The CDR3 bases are TGTGCCAGCAGCCGGGGGCGGCGGAGAGGGGGTACTGAAGCTTTCTTT.

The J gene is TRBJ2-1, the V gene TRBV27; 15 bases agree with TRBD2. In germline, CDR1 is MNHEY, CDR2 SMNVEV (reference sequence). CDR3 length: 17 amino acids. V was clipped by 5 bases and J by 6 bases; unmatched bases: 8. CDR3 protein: CASSTGLAGGPSNEQFF. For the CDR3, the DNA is TGTGCCAGCAGTACGGGACTAGCGGGGGGCCCGTCCAATGAGCAGTTCTTC.

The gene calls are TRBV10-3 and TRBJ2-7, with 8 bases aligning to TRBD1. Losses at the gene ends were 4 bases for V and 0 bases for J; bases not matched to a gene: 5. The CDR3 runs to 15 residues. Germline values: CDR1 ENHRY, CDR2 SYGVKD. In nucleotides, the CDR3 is TGTGCCATCAGTGCCCGGGACAGGAGCTCCTACGAGCAGTACTTC. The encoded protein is CAISARDRSSYEQYF.

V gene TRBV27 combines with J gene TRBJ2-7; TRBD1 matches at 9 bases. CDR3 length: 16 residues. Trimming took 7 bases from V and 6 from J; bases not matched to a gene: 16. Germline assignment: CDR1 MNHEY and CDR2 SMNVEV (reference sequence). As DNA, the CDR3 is TGTGCCAGCACTAACCGTGGGACAGGGTTTTCTGGCGAGCAGTACTTC. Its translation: CASTNRGTGFSGEQYF.

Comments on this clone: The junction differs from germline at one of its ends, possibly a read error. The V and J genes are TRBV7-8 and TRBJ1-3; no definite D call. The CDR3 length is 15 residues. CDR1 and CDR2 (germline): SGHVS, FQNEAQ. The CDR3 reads CASSLAEAAGNTIYF. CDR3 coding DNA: TGTGCCAGCAGCCTAGCGGAGGCAGCTGGAAACACCATATATTTT.

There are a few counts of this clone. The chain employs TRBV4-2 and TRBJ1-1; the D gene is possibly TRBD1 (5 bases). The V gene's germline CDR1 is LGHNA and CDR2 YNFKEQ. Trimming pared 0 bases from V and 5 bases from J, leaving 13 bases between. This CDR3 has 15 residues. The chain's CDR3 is CASSQEGEGSTEAFF. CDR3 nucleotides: TGTGCCAGCAGCCAAGAAGGGGAGGGGAGTACTGAAGCTTTCTTT.

The DNA of the CDR3 is TGCGCCAGCAGCTTGGAAAAGGCAACTAGCGGGAGAAAGACAGATACGCAGTATTTT. Translated: CASSLEKATSGRKTDTQYF. The V call is TRBV5-1, the J call TRBJ2-3; 11 bases map to TRBD2. V dropped 0 bases and J dropped 3; count of bases not matched to a gene: 12. The CDR3 loop spans 19 amino acids. Per germline, CDR1 SGHRS and CDR2 YFSETQ.

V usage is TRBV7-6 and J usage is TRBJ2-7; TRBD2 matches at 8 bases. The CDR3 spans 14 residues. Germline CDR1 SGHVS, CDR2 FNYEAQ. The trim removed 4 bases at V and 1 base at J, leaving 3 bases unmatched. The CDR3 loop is CASSSSGPSYEQYF. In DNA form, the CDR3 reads TGTGCCAGCAGCTCTAGCGGGCCTTCCTACGAGCAGTACTTC.

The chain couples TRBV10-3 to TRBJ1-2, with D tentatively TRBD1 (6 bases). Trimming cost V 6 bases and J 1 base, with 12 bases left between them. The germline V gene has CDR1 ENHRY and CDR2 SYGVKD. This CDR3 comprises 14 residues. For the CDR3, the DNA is TGTGCCATCAGCCCCAGACAGGATAACTATGGCTACACCTTC. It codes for CAISPRQDNYGYTF.

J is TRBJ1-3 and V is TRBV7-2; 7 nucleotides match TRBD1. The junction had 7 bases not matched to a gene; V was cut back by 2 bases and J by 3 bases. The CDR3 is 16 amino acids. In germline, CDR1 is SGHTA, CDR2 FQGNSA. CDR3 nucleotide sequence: TGTGCCAGCAGCTTATTCATGACAGGGAATGGAAACACCATATATTTT. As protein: CASSLFMTGNGNTIYF.